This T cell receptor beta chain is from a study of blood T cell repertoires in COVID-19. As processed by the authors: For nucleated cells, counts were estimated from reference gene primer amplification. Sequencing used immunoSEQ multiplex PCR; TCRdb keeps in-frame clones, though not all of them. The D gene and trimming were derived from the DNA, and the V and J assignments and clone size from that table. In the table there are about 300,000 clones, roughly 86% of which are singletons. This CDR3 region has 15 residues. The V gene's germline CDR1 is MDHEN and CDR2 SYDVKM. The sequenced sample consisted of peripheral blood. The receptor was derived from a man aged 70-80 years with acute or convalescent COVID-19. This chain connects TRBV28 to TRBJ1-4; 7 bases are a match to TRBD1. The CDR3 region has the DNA TGTGGCGTGACTCAGGGGGTTACTGCTAATGAAAAACTGTTTTTT. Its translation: CGVTQGVTANEKLFF. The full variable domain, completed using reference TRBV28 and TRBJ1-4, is DVKVTQSSRYLVKRTGEKVFLECVQDMDHENMFWYRQDPGLGLRLIYFSYDVKMKEKGDIPEGYSVSREKKERFSLILESASTNQTSMYLCGVTQGVTANEKLFFGSGTQLSVL.